A single sample is the source of the 30 T cell receptor beta chains below, sequenced in a study of beta chain features in type 1 diabetes. Study-wide results and limits: When Type 1 diabetes patients were examined, their TCRB CDR3s proved moderately but significantly shorter in all four CD4+ subsets.

No antigens are known for them. Expressed TCRB transcripts were sequenced because the entire RNA isolate underwent reverse transcription. Profiled with immunoSEQ multiplex PCR; TCRdb holds only in-frame clones, not every one. The sample has about 640,000 clones; 9.5% to 15% are singletons. The sequenced sample was naive CD4+ T cells from blood. These TCRs come from a man aged 25 to 45 with type 1 diabetes.

This clone came up a few times. The chain links TRBV11-2 to TRBJ2-3; a possible D gene is TRBD2 (7 bases). The CDR3 spans 16 residues. Trimming left V 6 bases short and J 2 bases short, with 18 bases between. The germline CDR1 and CDR2 sequences are SGHAT and FQNNGV. CDR3 amino acids: CASSPLSRGHTDTQYF. In nucleotides, the CDR3 is TGTGCCAGCAGTCCTCTTTCGCGGGGGCACACAGATACGCAGTATTTT.

This clone was recorded a few times. The V call is TRBV5-4, the J call TRBJ2-3, with 7 bases lining up with TRBD1. Germline CDR1 reads SGHNT; CDR2 reads YYREEE (reference sequence). CDR3 length: 14 amino acids. Trimming cost V 4 bases and J 3 bases; bases outside gene matches: 5. The CDR3 DNA reads as TGTGCCAGCAGCGGTGACAGGGAAACAGATACGCAGTATTTT. Translated, it gives CASSGDRETDTQYF.

This clone came up a few times. This rearrangement joins TRBV15 to TRBJ1-2; 7 nucleotides agree with TRBD1. Trimming at V came to 0 bases and at J to 11 bases, leaving 12 bases not matched to a gene. This CDR3 is 15 amino acids long. The germline CDR1 and CDR2 sequences are LNHNV and YYDKDF (reference sequence). CDR3 bases: TGTGCCACCAGCAGAGATATCACAGGGGAATTGGGGTACACCTTC. It translates to CATSRDITGELGYTF. Full variable domain (missing parts from reference TRBV15 and TRBJ1-2): DAMVIQNPRYQVTQFGKPVTLSCSQTLNHNVMYWYQQKSSQAPKLLFHYYDKDFNNEADTPDNFQSRRPNTSFCFLDIRSPGLGDTAMYLCATSRDITGELGYTFGSGTRLTVV.

In this sample, this clone turned up once. The V gene is TRBV25-1, the J gene TRBJ1-6; D ambiguous. Between the trimmed V and J ends, which lost 1 base and 7 bases, there was a span of 20 bases. The CDR3 totals 18 residues. The germline V gene encodes CDR1 MGHDK and CDR2 SYGVNS. The CDR3 nucleotides are TGTGCCAGCAGTGAATGGGGTCGAACCGGGGTCGAGAATTCACCCCTCCACTTT. Translation gives CASSEWGRTGVENSPLHF.

This clone was recorded a few times. This chain links TRBV18 with TRBJ2-2; the D gene is possibly TRBD1 (5 bases). Per the germline V gene, CDR1 is KGHSH and CDR2 is LQKENI. CDR3 length: 17 amino acids. The germline V and J ends were trimmed by 3 bases and 0 bases, with 14 bases remaining between them. The CDR3 reads CASSPDRVKSNTGELFF. The DNA for the CDR3 is TGTGCCAGCTCACCCGACAGAGTGAAATCGAACACCGGGGAGCTGTTTTTT.

This clone was detected a few times. In DNA, the CDR3 is TGTGCCAGCAGTCCCCGGGGGGGCGGATATGAAAAACTGTTTTTT. Amino acid sequence: CASSPRGGGYEKLFF. The genes are TRBV6-6 and TRBJ1-4; tentatively, D is TRBD1 (6 bases). The CDR3 consists of 15 residues. V lost 5 bases, J lost 6 bases, and 16 bases lay in between. Germline values: CDR1 MNHNY, CDR2 SVGAGI (reference sequence).

This chain links TRBV2 with TRBJ1-2; D is possibly TRBD1 (6 bases). CDR3 length: 13 amino acids. V was clipped by 4 bases and J by 2 bases, with 8 bases between them. Germline CDR1 is SNHLY and CDR2 is FYNNEI. Here the CDR3 DNA reads TGTGCCAGCAGTGTGGGGACAAACTATGGCTACACCTTC. Translated, it gives CASSVGTNYGYTF. Full variable domain (remainder filled in from reference TRBV2 and TRBJ1-2): EPEVTQTPSHQVTQMGQEVILRCVPISNHLYFYWYRQILGQKVEFLVSFYNNEISEKSEIFDDQFSVERPDGSNFTLKIRSTKLEDSAMYFCASSVGTNYGYTFGSGTRLTVV.

This clone has more than one count but fewer than ten. The genes are TRBV29-1 and TRBJ2-3, with 11 bases fitting TRBD1. J lost 6 bases, V lost 3 bases, and 8 bases had no gene match. Germline CDR1 is SQVTM and CDR2 is ANQGSEA. The CDR3 has 15 residues. The DNA of the CDR3 is TGCAGCGTTGACCGCCGGACAGGGGGCTCGGATACGCAGTATTTT. Protein: CSVDRRTGGSDTQYF.

The sample holds a few counts of this clone. This rearrangement joins TRBV28 to TRBJ2-1; no clear D gene. V was pared by 5 bases and J by 8 bases, with 16 bases between. The germline gives CDR1 MDHEN, CDR2 SYDVKM. The CDR3 sequence is 14 residues long. CDR3 DNA sequence: TGTGCCAGCAGTCGACTGGCTAGGGTATATGAGCAGTTCTTC. This codes for CASSRLARVYEQFF.

The DNA for the CDR3 is TGCGCCAGCAGCCAGGGAGGGGCTCCGAACACTGAAGCTTTCTTT. Translating it yields CASSQGGAPNTEAFF. The chain recombines TRBV4-3 with TRBJ1-1; the D gene is possibly TRBD1 (5 bases). Trimming pared 3 bases from V and 1 base from J, leaving 12 bases between. In germline, CDR1 is LGHNA, CDR2 YSLEER. The CDR3 totals 15 residues.

In its sample, this clone was seen a few times. V is TRBV29-1 and J is TRBJ1-1, with unresolved D. This CDR3 contains 13 residues. Germline V gene sequence: CDR1 SQVTM, CDR2 ANQGSEA. Trimming removed 3 bases from V and 6 bases from J, with 14 bases in between. The CDR3 region has the DNA TGCAGCGTTGACAGAGGAGGGCGCGCTGAAGCTTTCTTT. Residues: CSVDRGGRAEAFF.

This chain joins TRBV6-6 and TRBJ2-7, with 10 bases that match TRBD1. The J segment lost 4 bases and the V segment lost 6 bases, leaving 6 bases of the junction unmatched. CDR3 length: 14 residues. The germline V gene encodes CDR1 MNHNY and CDR2 SVGAGI (reference sequence). The CDR3 sequence: CASRTGTGEYEQYF. The CDR3 DNA reads TGTGCCAGCAGAACCGGGACAGGGGAGTACGAGCAGTACTTC.

The chain uses TRBV2 and TRBJ2-3; 8 bases map to TRBD2. The germline V gene has CDR1 SNHLY and CDR2 FYNNEI. Trimming at V came to 3 bases and at J to 0 bases, leaving 5 bases not matched to a gene. The CDR3 covers 16 residues. In nucleotides, the CDR3 is TGTGCCAGCAGTGATGGTGGGACTAGGAGCACAGATACGCAGTATTTT. Protein sequence: CASSDGGTRSTDTQYF.

V is TRBV5-1 and J is TRBJ2-7; 10 bases fit TRBD1. After removal of 3 bases from V and 4 bases from J, the junction contained 4 bases not matched to a gene. This CDR3 region has 14 residues. CDR1 is SGHRS, CDR2 YFSETQ, per germline. The CDR3 here is CASSSGQGKYEQYF. As DNA, the CDR3 is TGCGCCAGCAGCTCGGGACAGGGGAAGTACGAGCAGTACTTC.

V and J are TRBV9 and TRBJ1-1; D ambiguous. V dropped 4 bases and J dropped 0 bases, with 13 bases sitting between them. Germline V gives CDR1 SGDLS, CDR2 YYNGEE. The CDR3 is made up of 15 amino acids. For the CDR3, the DNA is TGTGCCAGCAGCCCTCAGTTAGGGATGAACACTGAAGCTTTCTTT. Translated, it gives CASSPQLGMNTEAFF.

This clone turned up a few times. The chain employs TRBV27 and TRBJ2-6; D possibly corresponds to TRBD1 (6 bases). Deletions cut 11 bases from V and 2 bases from J, with 10 bases between. CDR1 is MNHEY and CDR2 is SMNVEV in the germline V gene (reference sequence). CDR3 size: 13 residues. This chain's CDR3 is CALRGTGANVLTF. The CDR3 nucleotides read TGTGCCCTCAGGGGAACTGGGGCCAACGTCCTGACTTTC.

This clone was seen a few times. The chain joins TRBV5-1 to TRBJ2-7; D not certain. This CDR3 contains 11 residues. From germline, CDR1 is SGHRS and CDR2 YFSETQ. V lost 2 bases to trimming and J lost 6 bases, with 6 bases between them. Written as DNA, the CDR3 is TGCGCCAGCAGCTTATTACGCGAGCAGTACTTC. It specifies CASSLLREQYF.

The genes are TRBV7-3 and TRBJ2-1; 8 nucleotides line up with TRBD1. The J segment lost 1 base and the V segment lost 4 bases, leaving 3 bases of the junction unmatched. This CDR3 spans 15 amino acids. The germline CDR1 and CDR2 sequences are SGHTA and FQGTGA. The CDR3 coding sequence is TGTGCCAGCAGCTCTGGACAGGGATCCTACAATGAGCAGTTCTTC. Translated: CASSSGQGSYNEQFF.

The chain carries TRBV4-3 and TRBJ1-1; perhaps TRBD1 as D (6 bases). CDR1 is LGHNA and CDR2 is YSLEER in the germline V gene. The CDR3 is 15 amino acids. V was trimmed by 0 bases and J by 7 bases, leaving 15 bases between them. For the CDR3, the DNA is TGCGCCAGCAGCCAAGAGGGGGGGGCGGGTAATGAAGCTTTCTTT. It yields the protein CASSQEGGAGNEAFF.

This clone was detected a few times. The chain carries TRBV18 and TRBJ1-1; D remains unclear. Germline CDR1 is KGHSH and CDR2 is LQKENI. The V end was cut by 1 base, the J end by 3 bases, with 12 bases between. The CDR3 has 15 residues. The CDR3 here is CASSPLPGLDTEAFF. The CDR3 DNA is TGTGCCAGCTCACCACTACCCGGGCTGGACACTGAAGCTTTCTTT.

This chain joins TRBV7-2 and TRBJ1-6; D remains ambiguous. The CDR3 contains 16 residues. CDR1 SGHTA and CDR2 FQGNSA come from the germline V gene. The germline V and J ends were trimmed by 2 bases and 1 base, with 9 bases remaining between them. The CDR3 spells CASSLFAGSYNSPLHF. The CDR3 DNA follows: TGTGCCAGCAGCTTATTCGCAGGATCCTATAATTCACCCCTCCACTTT.

V is TRBV30 and J is TRBJ2-1; 9 nucleotides match TRBD2. The CDR3 runs 17 residues. V lost 5 bases, J lost 7 bases, and 18 bases stayed unmatched. Germline V gene data show CDR1 as GTSNPN and CDR2 as SVGIG (reference sequence). The CDR3 nucleotides are TGTGCCTGGGGAACACCCGCTTGGCGGGGGGGCTGGAATGAGCAGTTCTTC. This encodes CAWGTPAWRGGWNEQFF.

This clone has only a few counts. The chain links TRBV14 to TRBJ2-3, with 11 bases that match TRBD2. Trimming at V came to 0 bases and at J to 2 bases, leaving 4 bases not matched to a gene. The CDR3 is 17 residues long. Per germline, CDR1 SGHDN and CDR2 FVKESK. The DNA for the CDR3 is TGTGCCAGCAGCCAAGACTTTAGCGGGGGGGCCACAGATACGCAGTATTTT. Its protein is CASSQDFSGGATDTQYF.

This clone was seen more than once but under ten times. This rearrangement joins TRBV7-8 to TRBJ2-7; D might be TRBD2 (5 bases). The CDR3 runs to 17 residues. V dropped 3 bases and J dropped 3 bases, with 21 bases sitting between them. The germline V gene has CDR1 SGHVS and CDR2 FQNEAQ. The CDR3 nucleotides are TGTGCCAGCAGCTTGACGGGTAGCGCGAGTCTGGGCTACGAGCAGTACTTC. Translation gives CASSLTGSASLGYEQYF.

In its sample, this clone was seen a few times. V gene TRBV7-2 combines with J gene TRBJ2-1; no reliable D call. The V end lost 5 bases, the J end lost 15 bases, and 23 bases lay between the germline ends. Germline loops: CDR1 SGHTA, CDR2 FQGNSA. The length of the CDR3 is 14 residues. CDR3 loop: CASSPRTVIPSPFF. In nucleotides, the CDR3 is TGTGCCAGCAGCCCCCGGACCGTAATCCCAAGCCCGTTCTTC.

This clone has only a few counts. The chain couples TRBV30 to TRBJ1-6; the D is unclear. Germline assignment: CDR1 GTSNPN and CDR2 SVGIG (reference sequence). The CDR3 runs to 14 residues. Between the trimmed V and J ends, which lost 1 base and 7 bases, there was a span of 11 bases. In nucleotides, the CDR3 is TGTGCCTGGAGTGCCCTCGCGGTCAATTCACCCCTCCACTTT. It translates to CAWSALAVNSPLHF.

The V call is TRBV7-2, the J call TRBJ1-1; no clear D. Germline CDR1 is SGHTA and CDR2 is FQGNSA. Trimming took off 1 base at V and 4 bases at J, with 13 bases between the two ends. This CDR3 region has 15 residues. CDR3 residues: CASSLELKGLTEAFF. DNA of the CDR3: TGTGCCAGCAGCTTAGAGTTAAAAGGGCTCACTGAAGCTTTCTTT.

This clone was picked up a small number of times. One end of the junction does not line up with germline, which may come from a read error. The V and J genes are TRBV6-1 and TRBJ1-2; D is uncertain. Germline CDR1 and CDR2: MNHNS and SASEGT. There are 8 residues in the CDR3. CDR3 amino acids: CASRERDF. The CDR3 DNA reads as TGTGCCAGCAGAGAGAGGGACTTC.

This clone has more than one count but fewer than ten. This rearrangement joins TRBV11-3 to TRBJ1-1; weak D call: TRBD1 (5 bases). The V end lost 5 bases, the J end lost 0 bases, and 13 bases lay between the germline ends. From germline, CDR1 is SGHNT and CDR2 YENEEA. The CDR3 covers 15 residues. The CDR3 region is CASSPTGEVNTEAFF. For the CDR3, the DNA is TGTGCCAGCAGCCCGACGGGGGAGGTGAACACTGAAGCTTTCTTT.

The gene calls are TRBV10-1 and TRBJ1-1; tentatively, D is TRBD1 (6 bases). V was clipped by 4 bases and J by 1 base, with 16 bases between them. Germline V gene data show CDR1 as WNHNN and CDR2 as SYGVQD (reference sequence). The CDR3 has 16 amino acids. CDR3 coding DNA: TGCGCCAGCAGTGGGGGAAGAGTGGACAGGAACACTGAAGCTTTCTTT. It yields the protein CASSGGRVDRNTEAFF.